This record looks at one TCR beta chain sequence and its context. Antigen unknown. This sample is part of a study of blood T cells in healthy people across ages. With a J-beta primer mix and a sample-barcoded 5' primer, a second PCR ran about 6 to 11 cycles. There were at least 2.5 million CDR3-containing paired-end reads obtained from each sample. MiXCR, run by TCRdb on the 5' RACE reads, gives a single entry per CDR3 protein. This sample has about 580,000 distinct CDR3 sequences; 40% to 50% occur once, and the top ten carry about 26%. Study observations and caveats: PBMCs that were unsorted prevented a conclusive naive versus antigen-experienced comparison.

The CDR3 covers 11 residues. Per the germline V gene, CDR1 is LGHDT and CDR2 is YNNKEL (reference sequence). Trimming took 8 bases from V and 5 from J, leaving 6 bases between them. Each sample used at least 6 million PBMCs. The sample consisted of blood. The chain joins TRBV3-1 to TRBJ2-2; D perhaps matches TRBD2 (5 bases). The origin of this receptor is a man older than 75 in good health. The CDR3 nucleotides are TGTGCCAGCTCGGGGACCGGGGAGCTGTTTTTT. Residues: CASSGTGELFF.